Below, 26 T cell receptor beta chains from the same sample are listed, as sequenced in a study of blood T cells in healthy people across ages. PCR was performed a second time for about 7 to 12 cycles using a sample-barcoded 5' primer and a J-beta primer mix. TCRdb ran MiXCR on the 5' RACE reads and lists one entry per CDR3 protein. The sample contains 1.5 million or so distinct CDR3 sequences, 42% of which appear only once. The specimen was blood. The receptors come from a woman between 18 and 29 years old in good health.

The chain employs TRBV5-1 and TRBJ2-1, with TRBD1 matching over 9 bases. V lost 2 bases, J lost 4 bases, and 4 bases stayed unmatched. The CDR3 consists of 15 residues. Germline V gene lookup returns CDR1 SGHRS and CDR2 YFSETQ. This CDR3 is CASSLQGAEYNEQFF. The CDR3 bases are TGCGCCAGCAGCTTACAGGGGGCTGAGTACAATGAGCAGTTCTTC.

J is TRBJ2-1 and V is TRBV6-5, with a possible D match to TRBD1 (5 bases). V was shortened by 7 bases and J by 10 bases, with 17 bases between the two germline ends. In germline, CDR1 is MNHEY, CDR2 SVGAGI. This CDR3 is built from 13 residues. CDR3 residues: CASTYYPQGEQFF. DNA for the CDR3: TGTGCCAGCACCTACTATCCGCAGGGAGAGCAGTTCTTC.

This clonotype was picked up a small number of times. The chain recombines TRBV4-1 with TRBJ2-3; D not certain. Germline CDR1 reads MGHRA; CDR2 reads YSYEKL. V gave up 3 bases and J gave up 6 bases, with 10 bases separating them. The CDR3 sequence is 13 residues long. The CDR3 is CASSQNPGDTQYF. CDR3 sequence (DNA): TGCGCCAGCAGCCAGAACCCCGGCGATACGCAGTATTTT.

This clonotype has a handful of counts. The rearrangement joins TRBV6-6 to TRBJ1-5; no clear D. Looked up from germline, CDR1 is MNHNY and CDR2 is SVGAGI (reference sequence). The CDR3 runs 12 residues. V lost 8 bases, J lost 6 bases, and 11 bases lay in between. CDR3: CASGVPGQPQHF. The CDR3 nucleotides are TGTGCCAGCGGGGTCCCGGGTCAGCCCCAGCATTTT.

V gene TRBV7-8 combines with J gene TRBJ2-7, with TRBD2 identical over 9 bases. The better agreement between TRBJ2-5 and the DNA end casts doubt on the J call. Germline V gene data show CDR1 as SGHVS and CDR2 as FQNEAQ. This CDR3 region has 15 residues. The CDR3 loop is CASSLRPSGVETQYF. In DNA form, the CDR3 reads TGTGCCAGCAGCTTAAGGCCTAGCGGGGTGGAGACCCAGTACTTC.

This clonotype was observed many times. In DNA, the CDR3 is TGCAGCGGGATCGGCAGGAGTCTCTACAATGAGCAGTTCTTC. Translating gives CSGIGRSLYNEQFF. The gene calls are TRBV29-1 and TRBJ2-1, with D unresolved. CDR3 length: 14 amino acids. V was pared by 7 bases and J by 3 bases, with 16 bases between. In germline, CDR1 is SQVTM, CDR2 ANQGSEA.

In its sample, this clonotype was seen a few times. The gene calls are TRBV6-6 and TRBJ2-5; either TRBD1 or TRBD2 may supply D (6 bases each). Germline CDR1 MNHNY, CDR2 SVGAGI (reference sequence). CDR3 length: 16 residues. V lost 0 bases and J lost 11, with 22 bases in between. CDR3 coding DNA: TGTGCCAGCAGTTACTCCCGCGTAGGGGGGCTAAGGGAGCAGTACTTC. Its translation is CASSYSRVGGLREQYF.

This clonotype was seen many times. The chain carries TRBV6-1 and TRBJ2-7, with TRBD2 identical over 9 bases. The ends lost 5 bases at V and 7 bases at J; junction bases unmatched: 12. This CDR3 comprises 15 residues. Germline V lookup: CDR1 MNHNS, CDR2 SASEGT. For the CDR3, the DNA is TGTGCCAGCAGTCCCTCGACTAGCGGAGGGTTTGAGCAGTACTTC. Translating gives CASSPSTSGGFEQYF.

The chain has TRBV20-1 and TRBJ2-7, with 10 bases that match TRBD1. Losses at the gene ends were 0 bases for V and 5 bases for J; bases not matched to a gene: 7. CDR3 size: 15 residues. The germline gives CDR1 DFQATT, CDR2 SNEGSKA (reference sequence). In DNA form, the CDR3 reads TGCAGTGCTAGAGATCAGGGACAGGGGACGGACGAGCAGTACTTC. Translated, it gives CSARDQGQGTDEQYF.

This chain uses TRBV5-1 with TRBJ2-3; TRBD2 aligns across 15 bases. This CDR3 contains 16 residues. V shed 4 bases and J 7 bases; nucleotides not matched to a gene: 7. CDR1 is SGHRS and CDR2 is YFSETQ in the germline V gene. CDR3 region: CASSHPGTSGGYTQYF. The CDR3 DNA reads TGCGCCAGCAGCCATCCCGGGACTAGCGGGGGGTATACGCAGTATTTT.

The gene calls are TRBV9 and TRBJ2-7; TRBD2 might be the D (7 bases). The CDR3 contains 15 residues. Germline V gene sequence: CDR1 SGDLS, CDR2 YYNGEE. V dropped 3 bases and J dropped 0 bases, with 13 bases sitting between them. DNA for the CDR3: TGTGCCAGCAGCGAGGGGGGGGGCCTCTCCTACGAGCAGTACTTC. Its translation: CASSEGGGLSYEQYF.

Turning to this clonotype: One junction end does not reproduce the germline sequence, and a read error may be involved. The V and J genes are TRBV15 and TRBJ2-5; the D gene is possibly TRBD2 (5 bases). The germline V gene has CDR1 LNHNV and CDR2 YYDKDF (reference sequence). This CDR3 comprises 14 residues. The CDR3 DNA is TGTGCCACCAGTAGAGATCTAGCCAGCCATGAGCAGTACTTC. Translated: CATSRDLASHEQYF.

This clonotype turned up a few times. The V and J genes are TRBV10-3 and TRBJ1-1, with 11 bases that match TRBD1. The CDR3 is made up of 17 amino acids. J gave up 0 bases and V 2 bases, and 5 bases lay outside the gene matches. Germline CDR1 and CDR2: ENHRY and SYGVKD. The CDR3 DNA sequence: TGTGCCATCAGTGAGCGGGGACAGGGGGTCATGAACACTGAAGCTTTCTTT. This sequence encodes CAISERGQGVMNTEAFF.

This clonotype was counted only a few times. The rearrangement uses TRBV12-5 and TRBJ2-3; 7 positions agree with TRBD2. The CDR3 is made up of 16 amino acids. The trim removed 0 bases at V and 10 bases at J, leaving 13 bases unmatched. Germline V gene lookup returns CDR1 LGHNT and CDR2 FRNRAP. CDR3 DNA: TGTGCTAGTGGTTTGGTAGGGTTCGTGCCGGGAGGAGCGCAGTATTTT. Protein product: CASGLVGFVPGGAQYF.

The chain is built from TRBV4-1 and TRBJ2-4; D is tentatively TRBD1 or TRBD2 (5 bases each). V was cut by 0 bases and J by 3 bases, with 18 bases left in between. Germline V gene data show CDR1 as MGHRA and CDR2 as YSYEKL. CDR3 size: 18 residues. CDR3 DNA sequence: TGCGCCAGCAGCCAAGATGGGGACCGAAACTCCGTCAAAAACATTCAGTACTTC. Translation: CASSQDGDRNSVKNIQYF.

For the CDR3, the DNA is TGTGCCAGCAGCTTAGTTTTGCACACCGGGGAGCTGTTTTTT. It translates to CASSLVLHTGELFF. The chain has TRBV7-3 and TRBJ2-2; D remains unclear. The germline CDR1 and CDR2 sequences are SGHTA and FQGTGA. Deletions cut 2 bases from V and 3 bases from J, with 7 bases between. CDR3 length: 14 residues.

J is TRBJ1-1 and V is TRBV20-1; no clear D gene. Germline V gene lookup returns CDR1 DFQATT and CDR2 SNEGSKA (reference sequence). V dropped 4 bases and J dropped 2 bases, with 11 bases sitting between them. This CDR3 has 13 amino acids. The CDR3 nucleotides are TGCAGTGCTAAGGGTCACGCAAACACTGAAGCTTTCTTT. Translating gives CSAKGHANTEAFF.

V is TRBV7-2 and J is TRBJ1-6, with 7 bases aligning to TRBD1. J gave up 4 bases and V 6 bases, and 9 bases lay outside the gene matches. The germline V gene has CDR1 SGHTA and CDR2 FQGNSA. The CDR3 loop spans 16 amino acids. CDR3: CASRGAGGGYNSPLHF. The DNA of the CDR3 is TGTGCCAGCAGAGGGGCAGGGGGTGGTTATAATTCACCCCTCCACTTT. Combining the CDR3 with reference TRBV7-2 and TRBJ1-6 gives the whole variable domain GAGVSQSPSNKVTEKGKDVELRCDPISGHTALYWYRQSLGQGLEFLIYFQGNSAPDKSGLPSDRFSAERTGGSVSTLTIQRTQQEDSAVYLCASRGAGGGYNSPLHFGNGTRLTVT.

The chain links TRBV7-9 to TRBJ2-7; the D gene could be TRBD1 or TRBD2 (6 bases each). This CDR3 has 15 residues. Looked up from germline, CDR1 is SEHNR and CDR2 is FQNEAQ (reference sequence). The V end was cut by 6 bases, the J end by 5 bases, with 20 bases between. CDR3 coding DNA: TGTGCCAGCAGTCACCCTTGGGGGGCGGTCGACGAGCAGTACTTC. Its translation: CASSHPWGAVDEQYF.

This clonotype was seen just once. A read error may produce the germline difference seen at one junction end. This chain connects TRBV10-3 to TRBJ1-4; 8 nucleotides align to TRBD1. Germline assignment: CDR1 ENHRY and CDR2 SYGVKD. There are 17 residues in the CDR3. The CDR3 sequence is CAISESPATGDYEKPFF. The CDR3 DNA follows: TGTGCCATCAGTGAGTCGCCCGCGACAGGGGATTATGAAAAACCGTTTTTT.

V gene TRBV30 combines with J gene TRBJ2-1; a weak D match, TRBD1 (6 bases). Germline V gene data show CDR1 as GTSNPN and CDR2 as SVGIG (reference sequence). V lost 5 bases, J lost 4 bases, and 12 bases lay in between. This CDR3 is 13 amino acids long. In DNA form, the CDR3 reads TGTGCCTGGGCGCCGGACAGATACAATGAGCAGTTCTTC. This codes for CAWAPDRYNEQFF.

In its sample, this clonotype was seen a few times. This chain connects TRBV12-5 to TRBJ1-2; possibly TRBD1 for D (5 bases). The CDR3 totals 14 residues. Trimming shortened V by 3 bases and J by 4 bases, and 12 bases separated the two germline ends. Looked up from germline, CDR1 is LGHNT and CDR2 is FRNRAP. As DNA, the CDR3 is TGTGCTAGTGGTTTCTACGACAGCAGCTATGGCTACACCTTC. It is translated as CASGFYDSSYGYTF.

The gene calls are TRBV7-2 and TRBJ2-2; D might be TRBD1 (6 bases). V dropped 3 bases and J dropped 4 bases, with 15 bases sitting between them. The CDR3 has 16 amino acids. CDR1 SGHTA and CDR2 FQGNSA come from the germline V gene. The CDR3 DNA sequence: TGTGCCAGCAGCTTGCAGGGGACCGTCGGCACCGGGGAGCTGTTTTTT. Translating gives CASSLQGTVGTGELFF.

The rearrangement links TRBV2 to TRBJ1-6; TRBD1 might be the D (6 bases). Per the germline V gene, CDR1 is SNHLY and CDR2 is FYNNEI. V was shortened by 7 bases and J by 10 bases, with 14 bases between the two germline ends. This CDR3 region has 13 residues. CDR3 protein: CASTGQSESPLHF. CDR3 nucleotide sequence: TGTGCCAGCACGGGACAATCAGAGTCACCCCTCCACTTT. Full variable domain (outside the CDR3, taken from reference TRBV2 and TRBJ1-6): EPEVTQTPSHQVTQMGQEVILRCVPISNHLYFYWYRQILGQKVEFLVSFYNNEISEKSEIFDDQFSVERPDGSNFTLKIRSTKLEDSAMYFCASTGQSESPLHFGNGTRLTVT.

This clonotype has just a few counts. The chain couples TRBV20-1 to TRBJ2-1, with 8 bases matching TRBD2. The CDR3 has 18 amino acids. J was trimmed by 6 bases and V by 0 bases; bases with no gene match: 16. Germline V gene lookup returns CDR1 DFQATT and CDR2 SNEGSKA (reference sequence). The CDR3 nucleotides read TGCAGTGCTAGAGATCGGTTTGGTAGCGGGAAGCTTGGCAATGAGCAGTTCTTC. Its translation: CSARDRFGSGKLGNEQFF.

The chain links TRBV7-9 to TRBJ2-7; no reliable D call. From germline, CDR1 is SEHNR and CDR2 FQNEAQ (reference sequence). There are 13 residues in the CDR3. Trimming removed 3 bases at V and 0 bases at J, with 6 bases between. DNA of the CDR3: TGTGCCAGCAGCTTTGCATTCTCCTACGAGCAGTACTTC. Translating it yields CASSFAFSYEQYF.